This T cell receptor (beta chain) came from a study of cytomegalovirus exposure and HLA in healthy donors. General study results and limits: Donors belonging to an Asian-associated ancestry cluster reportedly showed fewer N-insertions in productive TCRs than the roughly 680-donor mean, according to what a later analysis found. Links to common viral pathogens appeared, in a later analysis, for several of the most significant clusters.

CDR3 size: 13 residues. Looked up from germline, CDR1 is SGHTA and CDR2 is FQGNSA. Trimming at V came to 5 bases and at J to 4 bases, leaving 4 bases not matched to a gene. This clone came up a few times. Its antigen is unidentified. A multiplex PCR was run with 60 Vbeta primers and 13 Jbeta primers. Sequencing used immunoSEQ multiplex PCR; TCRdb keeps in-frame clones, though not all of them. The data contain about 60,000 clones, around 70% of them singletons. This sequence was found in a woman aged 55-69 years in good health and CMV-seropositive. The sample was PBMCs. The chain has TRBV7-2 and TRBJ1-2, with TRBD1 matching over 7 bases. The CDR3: CASSPDRAYGYTF. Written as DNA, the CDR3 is TGTGCCAGCAGCCCCGACAGGGCCTATGGCTACACCTTC. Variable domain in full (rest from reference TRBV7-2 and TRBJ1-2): GAGVSQSPSNKVTEKGKDVELRCDPISGHTALYWYRQSLGQGLEFLIYFQGNSAPDKSGLPSDRFSAERTGGSVSTLTIQRTQQEDSAVYLCASSPDRAYGYTFGSGTRLTVV.